These T cell receptor beta chains were read from a single sample in a study of long-term antiretroviral therapy in people with HIV. Assay: immunoSEQ multiplex PCR; the TCRdb copy retains only in-frame clones and omits some. The data contain some 21,000 clones, about four fifths of them seen just once; the ten biggest clones take up roughly 8.1%. The sample in question was unsorted PBMCs, obtained at the start of antiretroviral therapy. The receptors were gathered from a middle-aged man with HIV. Each CDR3 is given with its conserved first and last residue. D genes are given only for firm matches. Clone size is stated in some rows and not others, as once, few, many or a class when expanded.

CDR3 protein,CDR3 DNA,V gene,clone size,J gene,D gene
CASSQVSVSGGYQETQYF,TGCGCCAGCAGCCAAGTATCGGTGTCCGGAGGGTACCAAGAGACCCAGTACTTC,TRBV4-3,-,TRBJ2-5,-
CASSTPAGDSYEQYF,TGTGCCAGCAGTACCCCAGCGGGGGACTCCTACGAGCAGTACTTC,TRBV6-5,-,TRBJ2-7,TRBD2
CASSESPGPGNTIYF,TGTGCCAGTAGTGAAAGCCCCGGGCCTGGAAACACCATATATTTT,TRBV19,-,TRBJ1-3,-
CASSQETLAGGPHTQYF,TGCGCCAGCAGCCAAGAGACCCTAGCGGGGGGGCCCCACACCCAGTACTTC,TRBV4-3,once,TRBJ2-5,TRBD2
CAWRMPWGNSPLHF,TGTGCCTGGAGGATGCCTTGGGGTAATTCACCCCTCCACTTT,TRBV30,few,TRBJ1-6,-
CAWNPYGGGYNTQYF,TGTGCCTGGAACCCCTACGGGGGGGGATATAATACGCAGTATTTT,TRBV30,-,TRBJ2-3,TRBD2
CASSFQAYEQYF,TGTGCCAGCAGCTTTCAAGCCTACGAGCAGTACTTC,TRBV11-2,once,TRBJ2-7,-
CASSPYRDRARAGGENEQFF,TGCGCCAGCAGTCCATACCGGGACAGGGCACGAGCGGGAGGAGAAAATGAGCAGTTCTTC,TRBV4-3,few,TRBJ2-1,-
CASSLRLAGLPAWAKNIQYF,TGTGCCAGCAGTTTGCGGCTAGCGGGCTTGCCAGCGTGGGCCAAAAACATTCAGTACTTC,TRBV28,-,TRBJ2-4,TRBD2
CASRRTENTEAFF,TGTGCCAGTAGGAGGACGGAGAACACTGAAGCTTTCTTT,TRBV19,-,TRBJ1-1,-
CASTVMSGTEAFF,TGTGCCAGCACCGTAATGAGTGGCACTGAAGCTTTCTTT,TRBV6-6,-,TRBJ1-1,-
CATSRVIRSGANVLTF,TGTGCCACCAGCAGAGTCATTCGCTCTGGGGCCAACGTCCTGACTTTC,TRBV15,-,TRBJ2-6,-
CASSPWLGDSNQPQHF,TGCGCCAGCAGTCCCTGGTTGGGGGATAGCAATCAGCCCCAGCATTTT,TRBV4-1,-,TRBJ1-5,-
CASSYGFGSPLHF,TGTGCCAGCAGTTATGGATTTGGTTCACCCCTCCACTTT,TRBV27,-,TRBJ1-6,-
CASSLVFSTQGALGQPQHF,TGCGCCAGCAGCTTGGTGTTTTCGACACAGGGGGCTTTAGGGCAGCCCCAGCATTTT,TRBV5-1,-,TRBJ1-5,TRBD1
CASGGNGLAGDTGELFF,TGTGCCAGCGGCGGGAATGGACTAGCCGGGGACACCGGGGAGCTGTTTTTT,TRBV28,once,TRBJ2-2,TRBD2
CSANRGGEAFF,TGCAGTGCTAACAGAGGGGGTGAAGCTTTCTTT,TRBV20-1,-,TRBJ1-1,-
CASSLARGDEKLFF,TGTGCCAGCAGCTTAGCGAGAGGGGATGAAAAACTGTTTTTT,TRBV7-9,few,TRBJ1-4,-
CASSTNRGRSNGYTF,TGCGCCAGCAGCACAAACAGGGGGCGCAGTAATGGCTACACCTTC,TRBV4-1,-,TRBJ1-2,TRBD1
CASSPHTDSHEQYF,TGTGCCAGCAGCCCTCACACGGACAGCCACGAGCAGTACTTC,TRBV7-9,-,TRBJ2-7,-
CASSLSLGTGGKETQYF,TGTGCCAGCAGCTTATCTTTAGGGACAGGGGGCAAAGAGACCCAGTACTTC,TRBV7-9,once,TRBJ2-5,TRBD1
CASSPFSGDDQPQHF,TGTGCCAGCTCACCATTTTCTGGGGACGATCAGCCCCAGCATTTT,TRBV18,-,TRBJ1-5,-
CAIRPGTGGAYGYTF,TGTGCCATCAGGCCCGGGACAGGGGGCGCCTATGGCTACACCTTC,TRBV10-3,once,TRBJ1-2,TRBD1
CASSLVASGLHTDTQYF,TGCGCCAGCAGCTTGGTGGCTAGCGGGTTACACACAGATACGCAGTATTTT,TRBV5-1,-,TRBJ2-3,TRBD2
CSAPTGPFMSF,TGCAGTGCTCCGACGGGCCCCTTCATGAGCTTC,TRBV20-1,once,TRBJ1-2,-
CASSLSRSRGKETQYF,TGTGCCAGCAGTTTATCGCGGTCCAGGGGCAAAGAGACCCAGTACTTC,TRBV27,-,TRBJ2-5,-
CASSLSFVSGNTIYF,TGTGCCAGCAGTCTTAGTTTCGTCTCTGGAAACACCATATATTTT,TRBV6-6,-,TRBJ1-3,-
CASSLGDVSGEQYF,TGCGCCAGCAGCTTGGGGGACGTATCTGGCGAGCAGTACTTC,TRBV5-1,-,TRBJ2-7,-
CASSPSGALLRETQYF,TGTGCCAGTAGTCCCTCCGGGGCTCTCTTGCGAGAGACCCAGTACTTC,TRBV19,-,TRBJ2-5,-
CASSESPGQGNKNIQYF,TGTGCCAGCAGTGAGTCTCCGGGACAGGGGAATAAAAACATTCAGTACTTC,TRBV27,-,TRBJ2-4,TRBD1
CASSLSGQLYEQYF,TGTGCCAGCAGTCTATCCGGGCAACTCTACGAGCAGTACTTC,TRBV27,-,TRBJ2-7,-
CASSPGQGNTEAFF,TGTGCCAGCAGCCCGGGACAGGGGAACACTGAAGCTTTCTTT,TRBV7-3,-,TRBJ1-1,TRBD1
CASSSDREEQYF,TGTGCCAGCAGTTCCGACAGGGAGGAGCAGTACTTC,TRBV28,once,TRBJ2-7,TRBD1
CASSLGDRVYSNQPQHF,TGTGCCAGCAGCTTAGGGGACAGGGTTTATAGCAATCAGCCCCAGCATTTT,TRBV7-6,-,TRBJ1-5,TRBD1
CASSLAGGNEKLFF,TGTGCCAGCAGCCTGGCAGGGGGAAATGAAAAACTGTTTTTT,TRBV7-6,-,TRBJ1-4,TRBD1
CASSFMGELFF,TGTGCCAGCAGTTTTATGGGGGAGCTGTTTTTT,TRBV27,-,TRBJ2-2,-
CASSIGGGYGNQPQHF,TGTGCCAGTAGTATAGGTGGAGGGTACGGCAATCAGCCCCAGCATTTT,TRBV19,-,TRBJ1-5,-
CASRGQVYEQYF,TGTGCCAGCAGGGGACAAGTCTACGAGCAGTACTTC,TRBV6-5,-,TRBJ2-7,-
CASSPQFETSTGDYGYTF,TGTGCCAGCTCACCACAGTTTGAGACATCCACTGGGGATTATGGCTACACCTTC,TRBV18,few,TRBJ1-2,-
CASSQEGGPDEQYF,TGCGCCAGCAGCCAAGAAGGCGGACCCGACGAGCAGTACTTC,TRBV4-1,-,TRBJ2-7,-
CASSPRANYGYTF,TGCGCCAGCTCGCCCAGGGCTAACTATGGCTACACCTTC,TRBV10-1,few,TRBJ1-2,-
CAWREGTGTSTDTQYF,TGTGCCTGGAGAGAAGGGACAGGGACTAGCACAGATACGCAGTATTTT,TRBV30,-,TRBJ2-3,TRBD1
CASRMGEGIYEQYF,TGTGCCAGCAGGATGGGGGAGGGCATTTACGAGCAGTACTTC,TRBV6-6,-,TRBJ2-7,TRBD2
CASSLPLAANEQFF,TGTGCCAGCAGCCTTCCACTAGCGGCCAATGAGCAGTTCTTC,TRBV7-9,few,TRBJ2-1,TRBD2
CASSIGGLGNQPQHF,TGTGCCAGTAGTATTGGGGGTCTGGGCAATCAGCCCCAGCATTTT,TRBV19,-,TRBJ1-5,-
CASGWAGVPETQYF,TGTGCTAGTGGTTGGGCAGGGGTGCCGGAGACCCAGTACTTC,TRBV12-5,once,TRBJ2-5,-